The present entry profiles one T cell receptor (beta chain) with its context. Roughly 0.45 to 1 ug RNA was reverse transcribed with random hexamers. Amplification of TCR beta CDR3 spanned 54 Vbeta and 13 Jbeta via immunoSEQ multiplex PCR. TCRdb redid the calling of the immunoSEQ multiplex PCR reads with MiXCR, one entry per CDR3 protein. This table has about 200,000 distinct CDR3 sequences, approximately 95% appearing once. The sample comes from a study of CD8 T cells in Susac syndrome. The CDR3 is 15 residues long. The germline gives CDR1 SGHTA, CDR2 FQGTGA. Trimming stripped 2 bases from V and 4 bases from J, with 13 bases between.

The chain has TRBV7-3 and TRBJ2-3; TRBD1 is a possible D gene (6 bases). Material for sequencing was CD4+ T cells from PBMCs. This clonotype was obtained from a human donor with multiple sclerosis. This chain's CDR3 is CASSLGRGWADTQYF. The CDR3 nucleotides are TGTGCCAGCAGCTTAGGCAGGGGATGGGCAGATACGCAGTATTTT. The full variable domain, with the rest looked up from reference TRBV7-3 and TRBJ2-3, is GAGVSQTPSNKVTEKGKYVELRCDPISGHTALYWYRQSLGQGPEFLIYFQGTGAADDSGLPNDRFFAVRPEGSVSTLKIQRTERGDSAVYLCASSLGRGWADTQYFGPGTRLTVL.